This T cell receptor (beta chain) was obtained from a study of blood T cells in healthy people across ages. Alongside a J-beta primer mix, a sample-barcoded 5' primer served in a second PCR lasting roughly 7 to 11 cycles. From the 5' RACE reads, TCRdb called clonotypes with MiXCR, one entry per CDR3 protein. The repertoire consists of 1.5 million to 1.8 million distinct CDR3 sequences, with roughly 43% occurring once and the leading ten covering roughly 3.7%. This clonotype was detected a few times. This CDR3 is built from 14 residues. Germline V gene lookup returns CDR1 DFQATT and CDR2 SNEGSKA (reference sequence). V lost 2 bases and J 0 bases, leaving 10 bases between the germline ends.

Specimen: blood. The chain uses TRBV20-1 and TRBJ2-5; weak D call: TRBD2 (5 bases). The sequence derives from a woman under 30 in good health. In nucleotides, the CDR3 is TGCAGTGCTAGACTCCGGGGTTACCAAGAGACCCAGTACTTC. Translating it yields CSARLRGYQETQYF.